The 18 T cell receptor beta chains given below trace back to one sample, sequenced in a study of Ad26.COV2.S vaccination and SARS-CoV-2 variants (dated by TCRdb to about 2021). The receptor library was made with the immunoSEQ multiplex PCR assay. In its TCRdb copy, this immuneACCESS table keeps in-frame sequences only and misses some clones. Where compared with another copy, unresolved V genes explain less than half of these, and the others have no known cause. The sample yields about 430,000 clones; roughly 90% were counted once. The ten top clones hold 12% of the sample. The sample's treatment or condition label, in plain terms: around 19 received Ad26.COV2.S at low or high dose, single or two shots; roughly five received placebo; per-sample allocation not given. For vaccine and placebo recipients, the sequenced repertoires came from samples collected on day 63 after the first injection. The material was peripheral blood, obtained in a trial of Ad26.COV2.S vaccine versus placebo. These receptors all stem from a person between 18 and 65 years old who received the Ad26.COV2.S COVID-19 vaccine or a placebo.

This chain uses TRBV6-5 with TRBJ1-1, with a weak D call TRBD1 (5 bases). The CDR3 has 15 amino acids. The V gene lost 2 bases and the J gene lost 2 bases, with 12 bases spanning the gap. Germline V gene sequence: CDR1 MNHEY, CDR2 SVGAGI. The CDR3 sequence is CASSYPGTGNTEAFF. CDR3 DNA: TGTGCCAGCAGTTACCCTGGGACGGGAAACACTGAAGCTTTCTTT.

This chain connects TRBV6-5 to TRBJ2-7, with 10 bases fitting TRBD2. The CDR3 is 15 residues long. Trimming at V came to 0 bases and at J to 2 bases, leaving 1 base not matched to a gene. Germline V gene sequence: CDR1 MNHEY, CDR2 SVGAGI. The CDR3: CASSYSSGRAYEQYF. CDR3 nucleotide sequence: TGTGCCAGCAGTTACTCCAGCGGGAGGGCCTACGAGCAGTACTTC.

A note on this clone: Other DNA sequences within the sample encode an identical CDR3. The J gene is TRBJ2-7, the V gene TRBV3-1 (or the pseudogene TRBV3-2), with D uncertain. CDR1 and CDR2 (germline): LGHDT, YNNKEL (reference sequence). The V and J ends lost 1 base and 2 bases respectively, with 3 bases between them. The CDR3 totals 12 residues. CDR3 coding DNA: TGTGCCAGCAGCCAAGGGACCTACGAGCAGTACTTC. Its protein product is CASSQGTYEQYF.

The chain is built from TRBV6-5 and TRBJ1-1; 7 nucleotides match TRBD1. Germline CDR1 MNHEY, CDR2 SVGAGI. CDR3 length: 13 residues. The J segment lost 7 bases and the V segment lost 1 base, leaving 3 bases of the junction unmatched. CDR3 sequence: CASSYWGDSEAFF. The CDR3 coding sequence is TGTGCCAGCAGTTACTGGGGGGACAGTGAAGCTTTCTTT.

The chain links TRBV5-4 to TRBJ1-2; 12 bases match TRBD1. Germline CDR1 reads SGHNT; CDR2 reads YYREEE (reference sequence). CDR3 length: 16 amino acids. V trimming: 0 bases; J trimming: 4 bases; junction bases outside the gene matches: 4. The CDR3 nucleotides read TGTGCCAGCAGCTTGGTTGGGACAGGGGGCGCCTATGGCTACACCTTC. It codes for CASSLVGTGGAYGYTF.

The chain couples TRBV7-2 to TRBJ2-2, with TRBD1 matching 9 bases. CDR1 is SGHTA and CDR2 is FQGNSA in the germline V gene. With V trimmed by 6 bases and J by 5 bases, 7 bases remained unmatched. The CDR3 covers 15 residues. CDR3 sequence (DNA): TGTGCCAGCAGGAGGGGACAGGGTGGAACCGGGGAGCTGTTTTTT. Protein: CASRRGQGGTGELFF.

This clone was seen a single time. This chain joins TRBV28 and TRBJ1-4; 7 bases are shared with TRBD1. J was trimmed by 6 bases and V by 5 bases; bases with no gene match: 6. CDR3 length equals 14 residues. The V gene's germline CDR1 is MDHEN and CDR2 SYDVKM. This chain's CDR3 is CASSQGGSDEKLFF. CDR3 nucleotides: TGTGCCAGCAGTCAGGGGGGCTCGGATGAAAAACTGTTTTTT.

This sequence joins TRBV6-2 or TRBV6-3 and TRBJ1-1, with D perhaps TRBD1 (5 bases). V was pared by 0 bases and J by 3 bases, with 11 bases between. This CDR3 comprises 15 residues. CDR1 is MNHEY, CDR2 SVGEGT, per germline. The CDR3 reads CASSYSRQGYTEAFF. For the CDR3, the DNA is TGTGCCAGCAGTTACTCCCGGCAGGGCTACACTGAAGCTTTCTTT.

CDR3 in amino acids: CASSLTGSRYEQYF. The CDR3 DNA sequence: TGTGCCAGCAGCTTGACAGGGAGTAGGTACGAGCAGTACTTC. The chain combines TRBV13 with TRBJ2-7; 7 bases are shared with TRBD1. The CDR3 loop spans 14 amino acids. Per germline, CDR1 PRHDT and CDR2 FYEKMQ (reference sequence). The junction had 6 bases not matched to a gene; V was cut back by 3 bases and J by 4 bases. The complete variable domain, with remaining parts taken from reference TRBV13 and TRBJ2-7, reads AAGVIQSPRHLIKEKRETATLKCYPIPRHDTVYWYQQGPGQDPQFLISFYEKMQSDKGSIPDRFSAQQFSDYHSELNMSSLELGDSALYFCASSLTGSRYEQYFGPGTRLTVT.

The J gene is TRBJ2-7, the V gene TRBV5-5; D is undetermined. The ends were cut back, 3 bases at V and 3 bases at J, with 7 bases in the middle. The CDR3 runs to 12 residues. Germline V gives CDR1 SGHKS, CDR2 YYEKEE (reference sequence). CDR3 region: CASSYGFYEQYF. The CDR3 DNA sequence: TGTGCCAGCAGCTATGGTTTCTACGAGCAGTACTTC. Variable domain in full (rest from reference TRBV5-5 and TRBJ2-7): DAGVTQSPTHLIKTRGQQVTLRCSPISGHKSVSWYQQVLGQGPQFIFQYYEKEERGRGNFPDRFSARQFPNYSSELNVNALLLGDSALYLCASSYGFYEQYFGPGTRLTVT.

This clone was seen only once. J is TRBJ2-6 and V is TRBV5-4, with 11 bases fitting TRBD1. This CDR3 comprises 19 residues. Germline values: CDR1 SGHNT, CDR2 YYREEE (reference sequence). V trimming: 4 bases; J trimming: 3 bases; junction bases outside the gene matches: 12. CDR3 sequence reads: CASSLDRGHDMSGANVLTF. The CDR3, as DNA: TGTGCCAGCAGCCTGGACAGGGGGCACGATATGAGTGGGGCCAACGTCCTGACTTTC.

The V call is TRBV25-1, the J call TRBJ2-7; 8 bases fit TRBD2. V lost 8 bases to trimming and J lost 7 bases; unmatched junction nucleotides: 4. The CDR3 is 11 residues long. Germline CDR1 reads MGHDK; CDR2 reads SYGVNS. CDR3 in amino acids: CASLRGGEQYF. The CDR3 DNA follows: TGTGCCAGCCTACGGGGGGGAGAGCAGTACTTC.

This clone was seen only a few times. CDR3 in DNA: TGTGCCAGTAGTATCGACAGGGCGAACACCGGGGAGCTGTTTTTT. Its protein is CASSIDRANTGELFF. The V and J genes are TRBV19 and TRBJ2-2, with TRBD1 matching over 7 bases. Germline trimming cut 3 bases from V and 0 bases from J; bases unmatched to any gene: 1. Germline CDR1 is LNHDA and CDR2 is SQIVND (reference sequence). This CDR3 has 15 amino acids.

The rearrangement uses TRBV28 and TRBJ2-1; TRBD2 agrees at 10 bases. The length of the CDR3 is 15 residues. CDR1 is MDHEN and CDR2 is SYDVKM in the germline V gene. V dropped 6 bases and J dropped 7; count of bases not matched to a gene: 9. CDR3 loop: CASRYRLAGINEQFF. In DNA, the CDR3 is TGTGCCAGCAGGTATCGACTAGCGGGTATAAATGAGCAGTTCTTC.

The chain combines TRBV28 with TRBJ1-6; weak D call: TRBD1 (5 bases). The CDR3 runs to 14 residues. Deletions cut 7 bases from V and 9 bases from J, with 16 bases between. Germline CDR1 and CDR2: MDHEN and SYDVKM. The CDR3 DNA reads TGTGCCAGCACCACCCCCCAGGGTTCTTCACCCCTCCACTTT. As protein: CASTTPQGSSPLHF.

This rearrangement joins TRBV4-2 to TRBJ2-5; D is perhaps TRBD2 (5 bases). Per the germline V gene, CDR1 is LGHNA and CDR2 is YNFKEQ. The CDR3 is 14 residues long. With 0 bases removed from V and 5 bases from J, the gap between germline ends came to 10 bases. CDR3 DNA: TGTGCCAGCAGCCAAGACAGGAGGCGGGAGACCCAGTACTTC. Its translation: CASSQDRRRETQYF.

The rearrangement links TRBV10-3 to TRBJ1-1; tentatively, D is TRBD1 (5 bases). There are 13 residues in the CDR3. Per the germline V gene, CDR1 is ENHRY and CDR2 is SYGVKD. V was shortened by 6 bases and J by 3 bases, with 11 bases between the two germline ends. As DNA, the CDR3 is TGTGCCATCAGAGCACTGGGGGACACTGAAGCTTTCTTT. Translating it yields CAIRALGDTEAFF.

The chain has TRBV7-9 and TRBJ1-2; no clear D. The CDR3 is 15 residues long. Germline assignment: CDR1 SEHNR and CDR2 FQNEAQ (reference sequence). V was trimmed by 3 bases and J by 5 bases, leaving 16 bases between them. The CDR3 DNA follows: TGTGCCAGCAGCTTCGGCCCGGGTACGGGGTATGGCTACACCTTC. It is translated as CASSFGPGTGYGYTF. Variable domain in full (rest from reference TRBV7-9 and TRBJ1-2): DTGVSQNPRHKITKRGQNVTFRCDPISEHNRLYWYRQTLGQGPEFLTYFQNEAQLEKSRLLSDRFSAERPKGSFSTLEIQRTEQGDSAMYLCASSFGPGTGYGYTFGSGTRLTVV.